This T cell receptor beta chain was retrieved from a study of cytomegalovirus exposure and HLA in healthy donors. General study findings and limits: Most TCR sequences were seen very rarely across donors, but some public TCRs occurred in many. V segments that were indistinguishable, TRBV6-2 and TRBV6-3 among them, were omitted from analysis.

When sampled, the donors appeared nominally healthy, though they likely had unrecorded immune exposures. The V gene's germline CDR1 is GTSNPN and CDR2 SVGIG (reference sequence). CDR3 length: 12 residues. V was pared by 2 bases and J by 8 bases, with 7 bases between. With regard to this clone: Its specificity is unknown.

13 Jbeta primers and 60 Vbeta primers were used for the PCR. Authors' methods: Counted up in a later analysis, unique TCR beta chains came to 65 million to 100 million, with around 12 million shared. Clones were read by immunoSEQ multiplex PCR, and TCRdb kept only the in-frame ones, dropping some. V, J and clone size reflect that table, while D and trimming were determined from the DNA. The sample yields some 110,000 clones, around 73% seen once. Sequenced sample: PBMCs. The chain is built from TRBV30 and TRBJ1-6; TRBD1 might be the D (6 bases). The sequence was collected from a woman aged 35 to 49 in good health and CMV-seronegative. The CDR3 DNA reads TGTGCCTGGAGTCCAGGGGATTCACCCCTCCACTTT. It encodes CAWSPGDSPLHF.